The T cell receptor (beta chain) under discussion was sequenced for a study of T-cell reconstitution after alpha-beta-depleted transplantation in children (dated by TCRdb to the mid-2010s). General notes on the study: The study quantitatively tracked T-cell immune reconstitution after TCRalphabeta/CD19-depleted allogeneic hematopoietic cell transplantation in children using TCR repertoire profiling.

Based on the germline V gene, the CDR1 and CDR2 sequences are KGHDR and SFDVKD. Trimming removed 4 bases from V and 3 bases from J; the gene matches leave 6 bases unexplained. There are 16 amino acids in the CDR3, from cysteine to phenylalanine inclusive. The sequence is cut down to CDR3 DNA, 48 bases in frame from base 1. This clonotype occurred many times. The specificity of this receptor is unknown. No quality values exist for individual bases; no much larger clone is one base distant. The sample's treatment or condition, from its label and the paper: allogeneic hematopoietic cell transplantation with graft depleted of TCRalphabeta T cells and CD19 B cells. The children who served as transplant recipients had been given grafts of TCRalphabeta/CD19-depleted allogeneic hematopoietic cells. The paper's findings and limits, for the study overall: Over the following months the frequencies of hyperexpanded clones went down, and after one year T-cell counts and TCRbeta diversity were mostly credited to newly produced T cells. In some patients, high TCRbeta diversity at day 60 was attributed to recipient T cells and intrathymic progenitors that had survived conditioning. About two months after transplant, the apparently early recovery of alphabetaT-cell counts reportedly depended on just several hundred clones that had expanded rapidly and came from non-depleted graft cells.

Library generation was performed with PCR. Reads for this sample came from an Illumina HiSeq 2500. TCR libraries were prepared with molecular barcoding, using unique molecular identifiers to normalize TCRbeta repertoire quantification. TCRdb reprocessed the public reads (quality trimming at Q25 with fastp, clone calling with MiXCR) and kept in-frame beta chains. Each CDR3 protein appears once, grouped with its most common genes and DNA. Here the sample has about 290,000 distinct CDR3 sequences; 6% to 10% occur a single time. The ten largest make up approximately 8.2% of the sample. This chain is built from TRBV24-1 and TRBJ2-3; 10 junctional bases match TRBD1. Sample: peripheral blood, taken 360 days after TCRalphabeta/CD19-depleted stem cell transplant. This clonotype was obtained from a female patient aged 2-10 years who had a stem cell transplant for Fanconi anemia, so the T cells may come from the graft donor. CDR3 loop: CATSDLPGQGTDTQYF. Here is the DNA: TGTGCCACCAGTGACCTACCGGGACAGGGGACAGATACGCAGTATTTT.